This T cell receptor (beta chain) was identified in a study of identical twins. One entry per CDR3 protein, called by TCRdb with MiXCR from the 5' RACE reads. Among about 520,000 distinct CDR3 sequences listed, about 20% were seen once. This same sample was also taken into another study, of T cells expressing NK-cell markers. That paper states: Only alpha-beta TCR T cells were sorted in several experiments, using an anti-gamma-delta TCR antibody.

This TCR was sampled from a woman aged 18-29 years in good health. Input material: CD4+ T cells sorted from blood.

For the CDR3, the DNA is TGCGCCACCAAGATCATCGAGGGCTCCTACGAGCAGTACTTC. This translates into CATKIIEGSYEQYF. The chain combines TRBV5-1 with TRBJ2-7; a possible D gene is TRBD2 (5 bases). V was trimmed by 9 bases and J by 0 bases, leaving 16 bases between them. Germline V gene sequence: CDR1 SGHRS, CDR2 YFSETQ. The CDR3 is made up of 14 amino acids.